Following are 21 T cell receptor beta chains from one sample sequenced in a study of shared clonotypes between healthy human individuals. Assay: immunoSEQ multiplex PCR; the TCRdb copy retains only in-frame clones and omits some. In the table there are around 1.1 million clones, 77% of which are singletons. The sequencing sample was made of memory CD4+ T cells from PBMCs. Noted subset: CD45RA-negative fraction. The receptors derive from a man in his late teens or twenties in good health. Some clones in this sample may be carry-over from other donors' samples.

This clone was picked up a small number of times. The chain carries TRBV2 and TRBJ2-2, with D perhaps matching TRBD1 (5 bases). Germline CDR1 is SNHLY and CDR2 is FYNNEI. The CDR3 is 13 amino acids. V lost 8 bases and J 6 bases, leaving 13 bases between the germline ends. CDR3 in amino acids: CASSRVFSGELFF. CDR3 nucleotides: TGTGCCAGCTCCAGGGTGTTTTCCGGGGAGCTGTTTTTT.

The chain carries TRBV4-1 and TRBJ1-1; D unresolved. The germline V gene has CDR1 MGHRA and CDR2 YSYEKL. The V and J ends lost 3 bases and 3 bases respectively, with 2 bases between them. The length of the CDR3 is 11 residues. The CDR3 sequence is CASSQDTEAFF. CDR3 coding DNA: TGCGCCAGCAGCCAGGACACTGAAGCTTTCTTT.

This chain links TRBV28 with TRBJ1-2, with D perhaps matching TRBD1 (6 bases). V was clipped by 10 bases and J by 3 bases, with 18 bases between them. The CDR3 length is 14 residues. Per germline, CDR1 MDHEN and CDR2 SYDVKM. In DNA form, the CDR3 reads TGTGCCACCTACGCGGCAGGGGAGGACTATGGCTACACCTTC. Amino acids: CATYAAGEDYGYTF.

A note on this clone: Other nucleotide sequences from this sample produce the same CDR3. The rearrangement joins TRBV19 to TRBJ2-6, with D perhaps given as TRBD1 or TRBD2 (5 bases each). This CDR3 contains 15 residues. With 1 base removed from V and 1 base from J, the gap between germline ends came to 5 bases. In germline, CDR1 is LNHDA, CDR2 SQIVND (reference sequence). CDR3: CASSIGGSGANVLTF. In DNA form, the CDR3 reads TGTGCCAGTAGTATAGGGGGGTCTGGGGCCAACGTCCTGACTTTC.

CDR3 nucleotides: TGTGCCAGCAGCCAAGGGATGCAGGCCTACGAGCAGTACTTC. Translating gives CASSQGMQAYEQYF. V usage is TRBV14 and J usage is TRBJ2-7; D not certain. Germline loops: CDR1 SGHDN, CDR2 FVKESK. V was cut by 1 base and J by 2 bases, with 9 bases left in between. This CDR3 is 14 amino acids long.

This clone was seen a single time. The chain couples TRBV11-2 to TRBJ2-7; D gene uncertain. Germline CDR1 SGHAT, CDR2 FQNNGV. This CDR3 comprises 16 residues. The V and J ends lost 0 bases and 7 bases respectively, with 19 bases between them. In nucleotides, the CDR3 is TGTGCCAGCAGCTTAGAAGAAGTGACCTTATTGGGGGAGCAGTACTTC. It translates to CASSLEEVTLLGEQYF.

This chain connects TRBV23-1 to TRBJ1-2, with a possible D match to TRBD1 (6 bases). TRBV23-1 is an ORF for which the function is uncertain. Trimming removed 3 bases at V and 4 bases at J, with 9 bases between. The CDR3 is made up of 13 amino acids. DNA of the CDR3: TGCGCCAGCAGTCAGGCAGGGGTCTATGGCTACACCTTC. It translates to CASSQAGVYGYTF.

This clone was observed a handful of times. V is TRBV27 and J is TRBJ1-1; 8 bases match TRBD1. V trimming: 5 bases; J trimming: 0 bases; junction bases outside the gene matches: 5. Germline values: CDR1 MNHEY, CDR2 SMNVEV (reference sequence). This CDR3 is built from 15 residues. CDR3 residues: CASSDRGAMNTEAFF. CDR3 sequence (DNA): TGTGCCAGCAGTGACAGGGGCGCCATGAACACTGAAGCTTTCTTT.

V usage is TRBV7-3 and J usage is TRBJ2-1; tentative D call: TRBD2 (6 bases). V lost 5 bases to trimming and J lost 0 bases, with 11 bases between them. The germline CDR1 and CDR2 sequences are SGHTA and FQGTGA. This CDR3 is built from 15 residues. CDR3 residues: CASSPIAASYNEQFF. The CDR3 DNA reads TGTGCCAGCAGCCCCATAGCGGCCTCCTACAATGAGCAGTTCTTC.

The chain joins TRBV6-5 to TRBJ2-7, with 10 nucleotides matching TRBD1. Losses at the gene ends were 8 bases for V and 3 bases for J; bases not matched to a gene: 4. CDR1 is MNHEY and CDR2 is SVGAGI in the germline V gene. The length of the CDR3 is 13 residues. The CDR3 sequence: CASRDRGLYEQYF. In nucleotides, the CDR3 is TGTGCCAGCCGCGACAGGGGGCTCTACGAGCAGTACTTC.

The J gene is TRBJ2-1, the V gene TRBV28, with 10 nucleotides matching TRBD2. This CDR3 has 17 amino acids. Trimming removed 5 bases from V and 5 bases from J; junction bases left unmatched: 12. Germline CDR1 reads MDHEN; CDR2 reads SYDVKM. The CDR3 loop reads CASSLGTSVYFHNEQFF. The CDR3 DNA follows: TGTGCCAGCAGTCTAGGGACTAGCGTCTACTTTCACAATGAGCAGTTCTTC.

There are a few counts of this clone. The V gene is TRBV20-1, the J gene TRBJ1-2; D call uncertain. CDR3 length: 9 residues. CDR1 DFQATT and CDR2 SNEGSKA come from the germline V gene (reference sequence). Trimming left V 6 bases short and J 9 bases short, with 8 bases between. As DNA, the CDR3 is TGCAGTGCCACTATGCGCTACACCTTC. It translates to CSATMRYTF.

This clone has just a few counts. This chain uses TRBV23-1 with TRBJ1-2, with 9 bases fitting TRBD1. TRBV23-1 is recorded as an ORF, its role being uncertain. The CDR3 is made up of 18 amino acids. The J segment lost 4 bases and the V segment lost 2 bases, leaving 14 bases of the junction unmatched. CDR3 region: CASSQPGTGREASYGYTF. CDR3 bases: TGCGCCAGCAGTCAACCCGGGACAGGGAGAGAGGCGAGCTATGGCTACACCTTC.

V gene TRBV20-1 combines with J gene TRBJ1-1, with D perhaps matching TRBD1 (5 bases). The CDR3 contains 11 residues. Trimming stripped 5 bases from V and 5 bases from J, with 9 bases between. Germline V lookup: CDR1 DFQATT, CDR2 SNEGSKA (reference sequence). CDR3 loop: CSAGRETEAFF. The CDR3 DNA reads TGCAGTGCTGGCAGGGAGACTGAAGCTTTCTTT.

This clone appeared once. In nucleotides, the CDR3 is TGCGCCAGCAGCCGACAGGGAGAATACGAGCAGTACTTC. As protein: CASSRQGEYEQYF. The chain employs TRBV5-1 and TRBJ2-7, with 7 bases lining up with TRBD1. V gave up 4 bases and J gave up 4 bases; unmatched junction bases: 5. CDR1 is SGHRS and CDR2 is YFSETQ in the germline V gene. CDR3 size: 13 residues.

This clone was observed a few times. This chain's CDR3 is CASSPSGRALYEQYF. The CDR3 region has the DNA TGTGCCAGCAGCCCTAGCGGGAGGGCCCTCTACGAGCAGTACTTC. The rearrangement links TRBV11-2 to TRBJ2-7; 12 positions agree with TRBD2. J gave up 3 bases and V 5 bases, and 5 bases lay outside the gene matches. Germline values: CDR1 SGHAT, CDR2 FQNNGV. The CDR3 contains 15 residues.

The V and J genes are TRBV7-9 and TRBJ2-5; no reliable D call. CDR3 length: 14 residues. The V gene lost 3 bases and the J gene lost 4 bases, with 12 bases spanning the gap. Germline V lookup: CDR1 SEHNR, CDR2 FQNEAQ (reference sequence). The CDR3 region is CASSLSRPPETQYF. The CDR3 DNA follows: TGTGCCAGCAGCTTGTCCCGGCCCCCAGAGACCCAGTACTTC.

About this clone: The same CDR3 is also encoded by other DNA sequences in this sample. This chain joins TRBV7-2 and TRBJ1-1; D perhaps matches TRBD1 (6 bases). Between the trimmed V and J ends, which lost 1 base and 2 bases, there was a span of 8 bases. CDR1 and CDR2 from the germline V gene are SGHTA and FQGNSA. There are 14 residues in the CDR3. The CDR3 DNA follows: TGTGCCAGCAGCTTAGTAGGGGGAAACACTGAAGCTTTCTTT. Translation: CASSLVGGNTEAFF.

The V and J genes are TRBV5-1 and TRBJ2-2, with 7 bases aligning to TRBD1. This CDR3 comprises 16 residues. Losses at the gene ends were 4 bases for V and 4 bases for J; bases not matched to a gene: 10. The V gene's germline CDR1 is SGHRS and CDR2 YFSETQ. The CDR3 protein is CASSLEISGGTGELFF. CDR3 DNA: TGCGCCAGCAGCCTGGAAATATCAGGGGGCACCGGGGAGCTGTTTTTT.

The rearrangement joins TRBV6-6 to TRBJ2-7; the match to TRBD1 covers 9 bases. The CDR3 covers 14 residues. Germline V CDR1 and CDR2: MNHNY, SVGAGI (reference sequence). The V and J ends lost 10 bases and 2 bases, in that order; junction bases with no gene match: 9. CDR3 protein: CAIRKTGGTYEQYF. The CDR3 DNA reads as TGTGCCATCAGGAAAACAGGGGGCACCTACGAGCAGTACTTC.

The chain is built from TRBV30 and TRBJ1-2; D is unresolved. Per germline, CDR1 GTSNPN and CDR2 SVGIG (reference sequence). The CDR3 has 11 residues. The V gene lost 2 bases and the J gene lost 6 bases, with 7 bases spanning the gap. The CDR3 nucleotides read TGTGCCTGGAGTCCCATGAATGGCTACACCTTC. Residues: CAWSPMNGYTF. Supplemented by reference TRBV30 and TRBJ1-2, the full variable domain reads SQTIHQWPATLVQPVGSPLSLECTVEGTSNPNLYWYRQAAGRGLQLLFYSVGIGQISSEVPQNLSASRPQDRQFILSSKKLLLSDSGFYLCAWSPMNGYTFGSGTRLTVV.